The 27 T cell receptor beta chains in this list originate from one sample, sequenced in a study of OX40 agonist ivuxolimab in advanced cancers. Profiling relied on immunoSEQ multiplex PCR, and the TCRdb table lists in-frame clones only, not all of them. The data show tens of thousands of clones, with around 87% seen just once and 0.85% to 1% held by the top ten. The source was CD4+ or CD8+ T cells sorted from blood, collected in a trial of the OX40 agonist ivuxolimab. Source of these receptors: an adult with an advanced solid tumor such as melanoma, head and neck, liver or kidney cancer.

The V gene is TRBV5-1, the J gene TRBJ2-7, with D possibly TRBD1 on 5 matching bases. The V gene's germline CDR1 is SGHRS and CDR2 YFSETQ. The germline V and J ends were trimmed by 0 bases and 6 bases, with 13 bases remaining between them. The CDR3 sequence is 14 residues long. CDR3 amino acids: CASSLELGAIEQYF. CDR3 bases: TGCGCCAGCAGCTTGGAGCTAGGGGCTATCGAGCAGTACTTC.

V usage is TRBV11-3 and J usage is TRBJ2-3, with no clear D. This CDR3 is 15 amino acids long. Germline V gene data show CDR1 as SGHNT and CDR2 as YENEEA. The germline V and J ends were trimmed by 2 bases and 0 bases, with 9 bases remaining between them. The CDR3 protein is CASSLRGYSTDTQYF. DNA for the CDR3: TGTGCCAGCAGCTTACGTGGCTATAGCACAGATACGCAGTATTTT. The full variable domain, with the rest looked up from reference TRBV11-3 and TRBJ2-3, is EAGVVQSPRYKIIEKKQPVAFWCNPISGHNTLYWYLQNLGQGPELLIRYENEEAVDDSQLPKDRFSAERLKGVDSTLKIQPAELGDSAVYLCASSLRGYSTDTQYFGPGTRLTVL.

The chain has TRBV7-9 and TRBJ1-1; D gene ambiguous. Germline V gene lookup returns CDR1 SEHNR and CDR2 FQNEAQ (reference sequence). The CDR3 is 13 amino acids. Trimming cost V 2 bases and J 7 bases, with 11 bases left between them. CDR3: CASSLSTAHEAFF. In DNA, the CDR3 is TGTGCCAGCAGCTTATCAACAGCCCATGAAGCTTTCTTT. Filled out from reference TRBV7-9 and TRBJ1-1, the complete variable domain reads DTGVSQNPRHKITKRGQNVTFRCDPISEHNRLYWYRQTLGQGPEFLTYFQNEAQLEKSRLLSDRFSAERPKGSFSTLEIQRTEQGDSAMYLCASSLSTAHEAFFGQGTRLTVV.

The chain joins TRBV4-1 to TRBJ1-2, with TRBD1 matching 12 bases. Germline lookup yields CDR1 MGHRA and CDR2 YSYEKL. V was pared by 2 bases and J by 0 bases, with 4 bases of the junction left unmatched. This CDR3 has 17 residues. The CDR3 region is CASSQRDRGLANYGYTF. The CDR3 DNA is TGCGCCAGCAGCCAAAGGGACAGGGGGCTAGCTAACTATGGCTACACCTTC.

V gene TRBV18 combines with J gene TRBJ2-6, with TRBD2 as a possible D gene (6 bases). Trimming removed 0 bases at V and 0 bases at J, with 9 bases between. Germline CDR1 KGHSH, CDR2 LQKENI. The CDR3 totals 17 residues. CDR3 in amino acids: CASSPPGLNSGANVLTF. In DNA, the CDR3 is TGTGCCAGCTCACCACCGGGACTCAACTCTGGGGCCAACGTCCTGACTTTC.

The CDR3: CASTGGTEQYF. The CDR3 bases are TGTGCCAGCACTGGGGGGACCGAGCAGTACTTC. The V call is TRBV7-8, the J call TRBJ2-7, with D possibly TRBD2 on 6 matching bases. The CDR3 is 11 residues long. Germline values: CDR1 SGHVS, CDR2 FQNEAQ. With 7 bases removed from V and 6 bases from J, the gap between germline ends came to 10 bases.

The rearrangement links TRBV5-6 to TRBJ1-2, with a possible D match to TRBD1 (5 bases). Trimming removed 4 bases at V and 5 bases at J, with 15 bases between. Germline V gene data show CDR1 as SGHDT and CDR2 as YYEEEE. CDR3 length: 14 amino acids. The CDR3 region has the DNA TGTGCCAGCAGCCATTCCGGGACTCATTATGGCTACACCTTC. Its protein is CASSHSGTHYGYTF.

A remark on this clone: Compared with germline, one end of the junction differs, possibly owing to a read error. The V gene is TRBV4-2, the J gene TRBJ2-7; D is unclear. This CDR3 has 16 amino acids. The V gene's germline CDR1 is LGHNA and CDR2 YNFKEQ. The CDR3 DNA follows: TGTGCCAGCAGCCAAGAAGGTCTAGGATTCTCCTTCGAGCAGTACTTC. Translation: CASSQEGLGFSFEQYF.

V is TRBV5-4 and J is TRBJ2-1; D is possibly TRBD2 (6 bases). The V gene lost 4 bases and the J gene lost 10 bases, with 15 bases spanning the gap. The CDR3 totals 13 residues. Germline values: CDR1 SGHNT, CDR2 YYREEE (reference sequence). The chain's CDR3 is CASSAVAAGEQFF. DNA of the CDR3: TGTGCCAGCAGCGCCGTAGCGGCGGGGGAGCAGTTCTTC.

The chain combines TRBV6-5 with TRBJ2-1; 14 positions agree with TRBD2. This CDR3 spans 16 amino acids. CDR1 is MNHEY, CDR2 SVGAGI, per germline. J was trimmed by 6 bases and V by 4 bases; bases with no gene match: 5. CDR3 nucleotides: TGTGCCAGCAGTTCCGGGACTAGCGGGAGTGGCAATGAGCAGTTCTTC. Encoded protein: CASSSGTSGSGNEQFF.

The V and J genes are TRBV11-2 and TRBJ1-3; 8 bases are a match to TRBD1. Germline-derived CDR1 and CDR2 are SGHAT and FQNNGV. The CDR3 extends over 14 amino acids. V lost 0 bases and J lost 8; bases outside the gene matches: 3. CDR3 DNA sequence: TGTGCCAGCAGCTTAGACGGACAGGGAGACACCATATATTTT. It yields the protein CASSLDGQGDTIYF.

This clone was seen only once. This chain connects TRBV10-1 to TRBJ2-5; D tentatively reads TRBD1 or TRBD2 (5 bases each). V dropped 6 bases and J dropped 5 bases, with 16 bases sitting between them. Germline CDR1 WNHNN, CDR2 SYGVQD (reference sequence). The CDR3 runs 14 residues. The CDR3 sequence: CASSGAGNKETQYF. CDR3 sequence (DNA): TGCGCCAGCAGCGGGGCAGGGAATAAGGAGACCCAGTACTTC.

The chain uses TRBV4-2 and TRBJ1-3, with D possibly TRBD1 on 5 matching bases. V gave up 0 bases and J gave up 0 bases, with 12 bases separating them. CDR1 is LGHNA, CDR2 YNFKEQ, per germline. The CDR3 loop spans 17 amino acids. CDR3 in amino acids: CASSQEGPERSGNTIYF. CDR3 nucleotides: TGTGCCAGCAGCCAAGAGGGGCCGGAGCGCTCTGGAAACACCATATATTTT.

This chain links TRBV9 with TRBJ2-5; 8 bases align to TRBD2. With 4 bases clipped from V and 2 bases from J, the junction kept 7 bases outside the gene matches. The length of the CDR3 is 15 residues. CDR1 SGDLS and CDR2 YYNGEE come from the germline V gene. The CDR3 loop is CASSSGGTPQETQYF. The CDR3 nucleotides are TGTGCCAGCAGCTCGGGAGGGACACCACAAGAGACCCAGTACTTC.

This chain uses TRBV9 with TRBJ2-7, with D uncertain. Germline CDR1 reads SGDLS; CDR2 reads YYNGEE. V was pared by 0 bases and J by 4 bases, with 8 bases between. This CDR3 is built from 13 residues. The CDR3 bases are TGTGCCAGCAGCGTAGATCTGGGGTACGAGCAGTACTTC. Residues: CASSVDLGYEQYF.

CDR3 coding DNA: TGCGCCAGCAGCCCGCTTCCGGACGGGTATGGCTACACCTTC. Amino acids: CASSPLPDGYGYTF. This chain uses TRBV4-1 with TRBJ1-2; D is ambiguous. Looked up from germline, CDR1 is MGHRA and CDR2 is YSYEKL. The CDR3 has 14 residues. V was clipped by 4 bases and J by 5 bases, with 14 bases between them.

V and J are TRBV28 and TRBJ2-6, with D unresolved. Trimming removed 7 bases from V and 2 bases from J, with 3 bases in between. The V gene's germline CDR1 is MDHEN and CDR2 SYDVKM. The CDR3 sequence is 12 residues long. The chain's CDR3 is CASTAGANVLTF. DNA of the CDR3: TGTGCCAGCACCGCTGGGGCCAACGTCCTGACTTTC.

The V gene is TRBV2, the J gene TRBJ1-1; TRBD1 aligns across 7 bases. This CDR3 has 17 amino acids. CDR1 and CDR2 from the germline V gene are SNHLY and FYNNEI. V shed 6 bases, J shed 7 bases, and the junction held 20 bases outside the gene matches. This chain's CDR3 is CASRGNVDRPKSGEAFF. CDR3 coding DNA: TGTGCCAGCAGAGGGAATGTGGACAGGCCGAAAAGCGGTGAAGCTTTCTTT. Full variable domain (outside the CDR3, taken from reference TRBV2 and TRBJ1-1): EPEVTQTPSHQVTQMGQEVILRCVPISNHLYFYWYRQILGQKVEFLVSFYNNEISEKSEIFDDQFSVERPDGSNFTLKIRSTKLEDSAMYFCASRGNVDRPKSGEAFFGQGTRLTVV.

The rearrangement links TRBV5-5 to TRBJ2-5, with TRBD2 matching over 15 bases. The CDR3 has 18 residues. V trimming: 2 bases; J trimming: 1 base; junction bases outside the gene matches: 6. Per germline, CDR1 SGHKS and CDR2 YYEKEE (reference sequence). In nucleotides, the CDR3 is TGTGCCAGCAGCTTCGGACTAGCGGGGGGGCCTTCCCAAGAGACCCAGTACTTC. Translated: CASSFGLAGGPSQETQYF.

This sequence joins TRBV4-1 and TRBJ1-5; TRBD1 matches at 12 bases. There are 15 residues in the CDR3. J gave up 7 bases and V 0 bases, and 1 base lay outside the gene matches. Germline values: CDR1 MGHRA, CDR2 YSYEKL. The chain's CDR3 is CASSQDGTGGQPQHF. The CDR3 region has the DNA TGCGCCAGCAGCCAAGATGGGACAGGGGGCCAGCCCCAGCATTTT.

This chain links TRBV5-1 with TRBJ2-3; D may be TRBD2 (5 bases). In germline, CDR1 is SGHRS, CDR2 YFSETQ. V was clipped by 0 bases and J by 5 bases, with 13 bases between them. The CDR3 is 15 residues long. This CDR3 is CASSLGGSGGDTQYF. The CDR3 nucleotides are TGCGCCAGCAGCTTGGGTGGGAGCGGTGGAGATACGCAGTATTTT.

The chain has TRBV29-1 and TRBJ1-1, with a tentative D call TRBD1 (6 bases). This CDR3 is 11 amino acids long. The V gene's germline CDR1 is SQVTM and CDR2 ANQGSEA. Deletions cut 7 bases from V and 1 base from J, with 7 bases between. The CDR3 here is CSGGQNTEAFF. The CDR3 DNA follows: TGCAGCGGGGGACAGAACACTGAAGCTTTCTTT.

The chain combines TRBV7-9 with TRBJ2-5, with D uncertain. The CDR3 is 11 residues long. V was cut by 7 bases and J by 5 bases, with 8 bases left in between. Germline loops: CDR1 SEHNR, CDR2 FQNEAQ (reference sequence). The CDR3: CASTFVETQYF. As DNA, the CDR3 is TGTGCCAGCACGTTCGTCGAGACCCAGTACTTC.

This chain connects TRBV7-9 to TRBJ2-1; D may correspond to TRBD1 or TRBD2 (5 bases each). The V and J ends lost 3 bases and 10 bases respectively, with 13 bases between them. The germline gives CDR1 SEHNR, CDR2 FQNEAQ (reference sequence). The CDR3 is made up of 13 amino acids. The CDR3 region has the DNA TGTGCCAGCAGCTTTTCTTGGGACCCGGAGCAGTTCTTC. It specifies CASSFSWDPEQFF.

This sequence joins TRBV5-4 and TRBJ2-3; 11 bases match TRBD2. V shed 1 base, J shed 4 bases, and the junction held 8 bases outside the gene matches. The CDR3 runs to 17 residues. Germline V gene lookup returns CDR1 SGHNT and CDR2 YYREEE (reference sequence). CDR3 nucleotide sequence: TGTGCCAGCAGCTTGCTTAGCGGGGGGGCAGTAGCAGATACGCAGTATTTT. Translation: CASSLLSGGAVADTQYF.

The rearrangement joins TRBV9 to TRBJ1-1; D perhaps matches TRBD1 (5 bases). The V gene's germline CDR1 is SGDLS and CDR2 YYNGEE. Trimming removed 0 bases from V and 3 bases from J, with 9 bases in between. This CDR3 contains 14 residues. The CDR3: CASSVDVGDTEAFF. In DNA, the CDR3 is TGTGCCAGCAGCGTAGACGTGGGGGACACTGAAGCTTTCTTT.

V and J are TRBV9 and TRBJ2-5, with TRBD2 matching 11 bases. The V and J ends lost 3 bases and 2 bases, in that order; junction bases with no gene match: 6. In germline, CDR1 is SGDLS, CDR2 YYNGEE. The CDR3 contains 16 residues. The CDR3 region is CASSAQGTSGQETQYF. DNA for the CDR3: TGTGCCAGCAGCGCCCAGGGGACTAGCGGACAAGAGACCCAGTACTTC.